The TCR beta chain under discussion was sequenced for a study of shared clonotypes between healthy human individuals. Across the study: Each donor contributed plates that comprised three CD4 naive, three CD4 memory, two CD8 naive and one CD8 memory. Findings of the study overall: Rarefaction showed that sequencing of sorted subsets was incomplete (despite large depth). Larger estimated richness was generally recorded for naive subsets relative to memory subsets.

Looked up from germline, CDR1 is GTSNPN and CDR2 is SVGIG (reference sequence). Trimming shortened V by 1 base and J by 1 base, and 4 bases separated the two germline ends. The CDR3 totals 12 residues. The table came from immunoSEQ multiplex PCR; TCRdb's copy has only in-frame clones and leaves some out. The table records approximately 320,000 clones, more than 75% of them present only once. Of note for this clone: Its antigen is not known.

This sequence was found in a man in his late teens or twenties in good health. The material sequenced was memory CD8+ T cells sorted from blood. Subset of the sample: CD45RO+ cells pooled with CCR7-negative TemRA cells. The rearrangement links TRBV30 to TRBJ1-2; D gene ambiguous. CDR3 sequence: CAWSEDNYGYTF. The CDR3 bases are TGTGCCTGGAGTGAGGATAACTATGGCTACACCTTC.